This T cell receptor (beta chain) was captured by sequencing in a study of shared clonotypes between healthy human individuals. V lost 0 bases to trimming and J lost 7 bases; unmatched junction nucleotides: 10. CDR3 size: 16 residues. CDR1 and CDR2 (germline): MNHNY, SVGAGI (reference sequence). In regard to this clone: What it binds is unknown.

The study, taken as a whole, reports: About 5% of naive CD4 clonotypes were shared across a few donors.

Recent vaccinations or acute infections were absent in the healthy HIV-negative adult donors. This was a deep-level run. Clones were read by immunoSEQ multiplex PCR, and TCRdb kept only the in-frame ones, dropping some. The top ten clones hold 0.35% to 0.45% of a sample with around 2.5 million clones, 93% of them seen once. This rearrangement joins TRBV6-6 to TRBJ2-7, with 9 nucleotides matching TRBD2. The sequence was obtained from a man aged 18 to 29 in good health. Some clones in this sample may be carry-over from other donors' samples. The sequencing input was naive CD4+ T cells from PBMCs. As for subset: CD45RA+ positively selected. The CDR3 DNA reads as TGTGCCAGCAGTTACTCGACGGCGGGAGGGCAGTATGAGCAGTACTTC. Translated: CASSYSTAGGQYEQYF.